This is a list of T cell receptor beta chains from one sample in a study of cytomegalovirus exposure and HLA in healthy donors. TCRdb's table, derived via immunoSEQ multiplex PCR, lists solely in-frame clones and lacks some. Among over 80,000 clones listed, 65% to 80% were seen once. Sequenced: PBMCs. The receptors were gathered from a female donor in good health and CMV-seropositive. The conserved cysteine and the conserved F or W are not part of the CDR3 here. Fields, in order: V gene, J gene, CDR3 protein.

>TRBV28|TRBJ2-7
ASRTVHDSTYEQY
>TRBV6-5|TRBJ2-7
ASSYSKGGEQY
>TRBV28|TRBJ2-1
ASSETSGTYNEQF
>TRBV6-6|TRBJ2-1
ASKDRGPRQDEQF
>TRBV6-6|TRBJ1-5
ASSGTLNQPQH
>TRBV4-3|TRBJ2-7
ASSQAGGGEQY
>TRBV5-8|TRBJ2-7
ASSLLISYTPII
>TRBV29-1|TRBJ2-5
SVRPGGSETQY
>TRBV9|TRBJ2-1
ASSLSTGGSTSGPSYNEQF
>TRBV2|TRBJ2-1
ASVGGGKRPYNEQF
>TRBV7-2|TRBJ1-1
ASSLVRVGTEAF
>TRBV9|TRBJ1-3
ASSVDLTVGNTIY
>TRBV10-3|TRBJ2-3
AISSQGITSTDTQY
>TRBV7-9|TRBJ2-2
ASTGGGGTNTGELF
>TRBV28|TRBJ1-6
ASSLGGTGNSPLH
>TRBV29-1|TRBJ1-5
SVTDSLNQPQH
>TRBV18|TRBJ2-1
ASSPRQAGIDNEQF
>TRBV7-8|TRBJ2-3
ASSPRGTTDTQY
>TRBV2|TRBJ2-1
ASSVDTAAYNEQF
>TRBV27|TRBJ2-5
ASRAGTSRRKTQY
>TRBV6-5|TRBJ1-1
ASSLGRRNTEAF
>TRBV5-1|TRBJ2-3
ASSRQRGGSTDTQY
>TRBV6-4|TRBJ1-2
ASSFQGGGNYGYT
>TRBV7-8|TRBJ1-2
ATTPGSNYGYT
>TRBV2|TRBJ2-2
ASSGVRGRGTGELF
>TRBV19|TRBJ1-1
ASSPRVSGAEAF
>TRBV9|TRBJ2-5
ASSPSAGRETQY
>TRBV7-8|TRBJ2-7
ASSSRDSSYEQY
>TRBV4-3|TRBJ2-7
ASSQGPGQGNYEQY
>TRBV11-3|TRBJ1-1
ASSPGGATEAF
>TRBV4-1|TRBJ2-1
ASRPAGGPGEQF